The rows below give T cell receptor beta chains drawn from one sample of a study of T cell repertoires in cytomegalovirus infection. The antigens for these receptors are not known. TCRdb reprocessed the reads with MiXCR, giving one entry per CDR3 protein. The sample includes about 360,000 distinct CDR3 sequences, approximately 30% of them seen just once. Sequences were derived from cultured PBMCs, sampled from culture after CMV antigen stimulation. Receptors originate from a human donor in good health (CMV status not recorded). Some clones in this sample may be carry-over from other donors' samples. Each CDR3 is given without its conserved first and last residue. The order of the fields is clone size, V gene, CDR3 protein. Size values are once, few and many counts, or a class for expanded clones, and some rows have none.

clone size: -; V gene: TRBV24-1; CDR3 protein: ATSNPPGQRNTGELF
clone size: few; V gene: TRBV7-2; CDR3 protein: ASSLALVEGGYYEAF
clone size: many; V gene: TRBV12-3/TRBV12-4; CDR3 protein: ASTTSGYNEQF
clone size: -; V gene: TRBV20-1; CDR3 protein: SAVQGSGNEQY
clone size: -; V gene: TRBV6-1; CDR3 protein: ASSTYRGQETQY
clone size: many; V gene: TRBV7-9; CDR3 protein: ASILRDSFFADTQY
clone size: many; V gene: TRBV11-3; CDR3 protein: ASSLSGGEQF
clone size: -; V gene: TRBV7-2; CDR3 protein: ASSFKVNTEAF
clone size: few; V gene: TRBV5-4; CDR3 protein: ASSLLAGSNTGELF
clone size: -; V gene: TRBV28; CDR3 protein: ATRPSGQGIYNEQF
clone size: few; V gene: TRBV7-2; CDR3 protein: ASSHYLSPSGSYNEQF
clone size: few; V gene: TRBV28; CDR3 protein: ASSDRANGYTIY
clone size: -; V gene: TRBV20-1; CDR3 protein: SYQSSGDLNEQF
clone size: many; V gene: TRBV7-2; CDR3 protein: ASSLEVNTGELF
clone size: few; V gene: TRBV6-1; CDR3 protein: ASRLPGTSAAELF
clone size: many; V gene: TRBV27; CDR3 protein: ASSLYQGRGYT
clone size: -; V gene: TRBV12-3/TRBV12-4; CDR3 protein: ASSFSLEGTEAF
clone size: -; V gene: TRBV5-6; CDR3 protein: ASRGQGSPNTEAF
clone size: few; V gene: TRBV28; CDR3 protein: ASSGTTSGRQETQY
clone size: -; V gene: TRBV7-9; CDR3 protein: ASSTGLYTDTQY
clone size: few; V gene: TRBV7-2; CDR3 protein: ASSLAQQNYGYT
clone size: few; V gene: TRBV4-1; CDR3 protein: ASSQEPMRKLF
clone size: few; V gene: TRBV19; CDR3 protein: ASSPRGLAGELF
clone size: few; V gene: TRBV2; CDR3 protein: ASSVERNEQF
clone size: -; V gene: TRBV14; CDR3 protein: ASSQEEFGRIPRANVLT
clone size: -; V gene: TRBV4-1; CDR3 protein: ASSQEAGSSQPQH
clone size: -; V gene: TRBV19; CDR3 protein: ATRPGLATDTQY
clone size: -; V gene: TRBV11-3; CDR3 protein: ASRQGPRTGELF
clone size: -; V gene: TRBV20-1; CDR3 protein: SALTSGSVSGEQY
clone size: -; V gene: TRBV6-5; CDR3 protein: ASSPTDGVNEQF
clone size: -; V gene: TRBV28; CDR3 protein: ASSRTATVQF
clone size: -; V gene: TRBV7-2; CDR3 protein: ASSTLRAPGELF
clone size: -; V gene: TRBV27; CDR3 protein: ASSLYGAGASTDTQY
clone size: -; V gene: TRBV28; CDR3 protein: ASSGKSYEQY
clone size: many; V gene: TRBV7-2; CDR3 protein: ASSSRQGLNNEQF
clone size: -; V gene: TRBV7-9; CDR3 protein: ASSPAINYGYT
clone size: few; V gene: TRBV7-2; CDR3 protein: ASSLMRVETQY
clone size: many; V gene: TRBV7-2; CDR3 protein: ASRPTSGNTGELF
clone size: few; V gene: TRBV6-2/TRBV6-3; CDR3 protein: ASSTSREFYTDTQY
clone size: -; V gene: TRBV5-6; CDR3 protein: ASSLVQGQGEQY
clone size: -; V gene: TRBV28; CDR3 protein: ASSLLGGEQY
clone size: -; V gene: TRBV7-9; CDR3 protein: ASSLYRSQLLVQETQY
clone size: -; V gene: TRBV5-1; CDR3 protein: ASSLVAGGGETQY
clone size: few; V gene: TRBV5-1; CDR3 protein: ASSLEGSGKQETQY
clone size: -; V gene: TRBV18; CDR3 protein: ASSPSERVYNEQF
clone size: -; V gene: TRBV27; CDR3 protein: ASSPGHPYGYT
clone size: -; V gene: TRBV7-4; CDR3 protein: ASSLGPHPALRGSYT
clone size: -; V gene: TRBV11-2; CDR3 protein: ASSVIRRSSYNEQF
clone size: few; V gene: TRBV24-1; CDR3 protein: ATSLGQSSYNEQF
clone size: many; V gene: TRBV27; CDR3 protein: ASSRTNRDTQY
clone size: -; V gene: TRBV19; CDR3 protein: ASSRGGGGTGELF
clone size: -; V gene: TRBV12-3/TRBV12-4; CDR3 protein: ASRLQVSNTEAF
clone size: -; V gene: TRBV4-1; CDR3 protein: ASSQEAQGAGADTQY
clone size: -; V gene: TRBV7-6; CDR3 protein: ASSLALSYEQY
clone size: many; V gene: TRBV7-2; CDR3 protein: ASSGTGINYGYT